The 9 T cell receptor beta chains reported below all come from one sample, sequenced in a study of vaccination effects on CD4 cells after COVID-19 (dated by TCRdb to 2021 to 2024). The antigens these receptors bind are not known. The ViraFEST assay stimulated PBMC with viral peptide pools and then used TCR sequencing to identify antigen-specific CD4+ T cell clonotypes by expansion. After around 10 days of culture, CD4+ T cells were isolated with the EasySep CD4+ T cell isolation kit. Each participant received two doses of an mRNA SARS-CoV-2 vaccine, either BNT162b2 or mRNA-1273. The method behind the library was the immunoSEQ multiplex PCR assay. In TCRdb, the immuneACCESS table is reduced to in-frame sequences with V and J assigned. These tables do not hold every clone; where another copy was compared, an unresolved V gene accounts for under half, and the others remain unexplained. The sample table holds fewer than 35,000 clones, of which almost 75% were seen once. The ten largest clones represent around 13% of the sample.

This material consisted of CD4+ T cells from PBMCs cultured with HCoV-229E spike peptides, taken after COVID-19 vaccination. What this sample's cell subset or site label stands for: HCoV-229E spike overlapping peptide pool stimulation. These receptor sequences come from a human donor who received a COVID-19 vaccine.

The chain combines TRBV18 with TRBJ1-1, with unresolved D. V was trimmed by 4 bases and J by 1 base, leaving 7 bases between them. CDR1 and CDR2 (germline): KGHSH, LQKENI. This CDR3 is 13 amino acids long. The chain's CDR3 is CASSLDKNTEAFF. CDR3 coding DNA: TGTGCCAGCTCACTCGACAAGAACACTGAAGCTTTCTTT.

The chain links TRBV18 to TRBJ2-7, with TRBD1 as a possible D gene (5 bases). This CDR3 is 13 amino acids long. Germline V lookup: CDR1 KGHSH, CDR2 LQKENI. V gave up 3 bases and J gave up 5 bases, with 11 bases separating them. The CDR3 bases are TGTGCCAGCTCACCCGACAGTACTAACGAGCAGTACTTC. Protein: CASSPDSTNEQYF.

This clone was seen only a few times. The chain carries TRBV9 and TRBJ1-2; D not resolved. Germline V CDR1 and CDR2: SGDLS, YYNGEE. The CDR3 loop spans 14 amino acids. The V gene lost 0 bases and the J gene lost 5 bases, with 11 bases spanning the gap. The CDR3 nucleotides read TGTGCCAGCAGCGTAGGGGGAGTAGAATATGGCTACACCTTC. Residues: CASSVGGVEYGYTF.

The chain is built from TRBV11-2 and TRBJ2-3, with D possibly matching TRBD2 (6 bases). Germline lookup yields CDR1 SGHAT and CDR2 FQNNGV. The CDR3 loop spans 14 amino acids. The V and J ends lost 3 bases and 9 bases respectively, with 16 bases between them. The CDR3 region is CASSLDYSGKTQYF. In nucleotides, the CDR3 is TGTGCCAGCAGCTTGGACTACTCCGGGAAGACGCAGTATTTT. Using reference TRBV11-2 and TRBJ2-3 for the parts outside the CDR3, the full variable domain is EAGVAQSPRYKIIEKRQSVAFWCNPISGHATLYWYQQILGQGPKLLIQFQNNGVVDDSQLPKDRFSAERLKGVDSTLKIQPAKLEDSAVYLCASSLDYSGKTQYFGPGTRLTVL.

The chain carries TRBV7-2 and TRBJ1-6, with 9 bases identical to TRBD1. CDR3 length: 16 amino acids. Germline-derived CDR1 and CDR2 are SGHTA and FQGNSA. Unmatched junction bases numbered 6, after V lost 1 base and J lost 8 bases. CDR3 amino acids: CASSLVPGQGYSPLHF. In nucleotides, the CDR3 is TGTGCCAGCAGCTTAGTCCCGGGACAGGGTTATTCACCCCTCCACTTT.

The chain combines TRBV6-6 with TRBJ2-1, with 12 nucleotides matching TRBD2. Trimming cost V 7 bases and J 4 bases; bases outside gene matches: 5. Per germline, CDR1 MNHNY and CDR2 SVGAGI (reference sequence). The length of the CDR3 is 15 residues. CDR3 region: CASNRLAGAYNEQFF. The CDR3 DNA follows: TGTGCCAGCAACCGACTAGCGGGAGCTTACAATGAGCAGTTCTTC.

The chain employs TRBV7-2 and TRBJ2-1; no reliable D call. V shed 4 bases and J shed 9 bases, with 10 bases lying between them. CDR1 SGHTA and CDR2 FQGNSA come from the germline V gene. The CDR3 is made up of 12 amino acids. The CDR3 spells CASSSIAPEQFF. The CDR3 DNA sequence: TGTGCCAGCAGCTCGATAGCCCCTGAGCAGTTCTTC.

The J gene is TRBJ1-1, the V gene TRBV10-3, with 8 bases aligning to TRBD1. The CDR3 consists of 16 residues. V lost 4 bases to trimming and J lost 0 bases; unmatched junction nucleotides: 7. Germline V gene sequence: CDR1 ENHRY, CDR2 SYGVKD. The CDR3 loop is CAISARQGTMNTEAFF. The CDR3 bases are TGTGCCATCAGTGCCCGACAGGGGACGATGAACACTGAAGCTTTCTTT.

The chain employs TRBV2 and TRBJ1-5; the match to TRBD1 covers 8 bases. CDR1 and CDR2 from the germline V gene are SNHLY and FYNNEI. The V and J ends lost 5 bases and 6 bases, in that order; junction bases with no gene match: 3. CDR3 length equals 13 residues. CDR3 loop: CASSFQGAQPQHF. Written as DNA, the CDR3 is TGTGCCAGCAGTTTTCAGGGGGCTCAGCCCCAGCATTTT.